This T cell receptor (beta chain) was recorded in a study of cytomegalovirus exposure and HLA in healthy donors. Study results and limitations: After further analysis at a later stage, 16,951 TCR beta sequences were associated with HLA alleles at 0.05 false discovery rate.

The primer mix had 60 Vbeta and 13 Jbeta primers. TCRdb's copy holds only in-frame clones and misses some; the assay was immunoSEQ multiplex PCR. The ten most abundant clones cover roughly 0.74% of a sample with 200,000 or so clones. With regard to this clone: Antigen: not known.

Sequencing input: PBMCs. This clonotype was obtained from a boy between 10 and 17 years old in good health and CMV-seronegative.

CDR3 in DNA: TGTGCCAGTAGTGGTTTTGCGGGTCGGACCGGGGAGCTGTTTTTT. Its protein is CASSGFAGRTGELFF. J is TRBJ2-2 and V is TRBV19; D is possibly TRBD2 (5 bases). V dropped 5 bases and J dropped 5 bases, with 15 bases sitting between them. This CDR3 has 15 amino acids. Germline loops: CDR1 LNHDA, CDR2 SQIVND (reference sequence). Variable domain in full (rest from reference TRBV19 and TRBJ2-2): DGGITQSPKYLFRKEGQNVTLSCEQNLNHDAMYWYRQDPGQGLRLIYYSQIVNDFQKGDIAEGYSVSREKKESFPLTVTSAQKNPTAFYLCASSGFAGRTGELFFGEGSRLTVL.